The next 27 T cell receptor beta chains were all read from a single sample in a study of CD8 T cells in Susac syndrome. Reverse transcription used about 0.45 to 1 ug RNA and random hexamers. Each CDR3 protein gets one entry after TCRdb re-called the immunoSEQ multiplex PCR reads with MiXCR. The top ten hold roughly 0.4% of the sample, which has about 83,000 distinct CDR3 sequences, roughly 96% seen once. Sample: CD8+ T cells from PBMCs. The receptors were sampled from a human donor with Susac syndrome.

Only one count was recorded for this clonotype. V and J are TRBV29-1 and TRBJ2-5; D ambiguous. Germline V lookup: CDR1 SQVTM, CDR2 ANQGSEA. Trimming cost V 4 bases and J 4 bases, with 25 bases left between them. The CDR3 extends over 17 amino acids. In DNA form, the CDR3 reads TGCAGCGTTGTTTTTCTAGGGCTCACGGGCCTCGGAGAGACCCAGTACTTC. This gives the protein CSVVFLGLTGLGETQYF.

The chain carries TRBV6-5 and TRBJ1-5, with a tentative D call TRBD1 (5 bases). The CDR3 is 15 residues long. Germline lookup yields CDR1 MNHEY and CDR2 SVGAGI. The germline V and J ends were trimmed by 5 bases and 7 bases, with 18 bases remaining between them. In DNA, the CDR3 is TGTGCCAGCAGTGGGGGGGGAGGGATAGGGCAGCCCCAGCATTTT. This sequence encodes CASSGGGGIGQPQHF.

The rearrangement uses TRBV13 and TRBJ2-5, with D maybe TRBD2 (6 bases). The CDR3 is 16 residues long. V was cut by 4 bases and J by 5 bases, with 20 bases left in between. Germline-derived CDR1 and CDR2 are PRHDT and FYEKMQ (reference sequence). CDR3 sequence: CASSSTLSGDEETQYF. DNA of the CDR3: TGTGCCAGCAGCTCCACCCTGTCGGGGGACGAGGAGACCCAGTACTTC. Full variable domain (missing parts from reference TRBV13 and TRBJ2-5): AAGVIQSPRHLIKEKRETATLKCYPIPRHDTVYWYQQGPGQDPQFLISFYEKMQSDKGSIPDRFSAQQFSDYHSELNMSSLELGDSALYFCASSSTLSGDEETQYFGPGTRLLVL.

CDR3 DNA: TGTGCCAGCAGTCGAGAGGGGCCCCAAGAGACCCAGTACTTC. It codes for CASSREGPQETQYF. The chain has TRBV12-3 or TRBV12-4 and TRBJ2-5; D possibly uses TRBD1 or TRBD2 (5 bases each). The length of the CDR3 is 14 residues. Trimming cost V 5 bases and J 1 base, with 11 bases left between them.

The chain employs TRBV5-4 and TRBJ2-3; possibly TRBD2 for D (5 bases). The CDR3 consists of 15 residues. Germline V CDR1 and CDR2: SGHNT, YYREEE (reference sequence). V lost 4 bases and J 6 bases, leaving 18 bases between the germline ends. The CDR3 bases are TGTGCCAGCAGCCCTAGTAGTCCCTCGGGGGATACGCAGTATTTT. This encodes CASSPSSPSGDTQYF.

The chain combines TRBV29-1 with TRBJ2-7; TRBD2 might be the D (6 bases). CDR1 and CDR2 (germline): SQVTM, ANQGSEA. V was clipped by 7 bases and J by 2 bases, with 18 bases between them. This CDR3 has 14 residues. The CDR3 sequence: CSAEGTETPYEQYF. CDR3 bases: TGCAGCGCCGAAGGGACTGAAACACCCTACGAGCAGTACTTC.

CDR3 nucleotide sequence: TGTGCCAGCAGTCACGGACTAGCGGGAGGGGCGCATGAGCAGTTCTTC. The encoded protein is CASSHGLAGGAHEQFF. This sequence joins TRBV6-2 or TRBV6-3 and TRBJ2-1; TRBD2 aligns across 15 bases. The CDR3 has 16 residues. The V segment lost 5 bases and the J segment 8 bases; nucleotides outside the gene matches: 7. The germline V gene has CDR1 MNHEY and CDR2 SVGEGT.

The chain employs TRBV9 and TRBJ2-1, with a weak D call TRBD1 (6 bases). V lost 3 bases and J lost 8, with 9 bases in between. CDR3 length: 12 residues. The germline CDR1 and CDR2 sequences are SGDLS and YYNGEE. The CDR3 nucleotides are TGTGCCAGCAGCGAACAGGGTCATGAGCAGTTCTTC. It is translated as CASSEQGHEQFF.

The gene calls are TRBV21-1 and TRBJ2-7; the table names TRBD1, a call not compared with the DNA. TRBV21-1 is given as a pseudogene. The CDR3 runs to 12 residues. The CDR3 here is CASSKVRVKQYV. As DNA, the CDR3 is TGTGCCAGCAGCAAAGTCAGGGTAAAGCAGTACGTC.

This clonotype has just one count. V and J are TRBV3-1 and TRBJ1-4, with no clear D. The CDR3 contains 15 residues. Deletions cut 0 bases from V and 12 bases from J, with 17 bases between. Germline V gives CDR1 LGHDT, CDR2 YNNKEL (reference sequence). The CDR3 here is CASSQDRGPPKELFF. CDR3 DNA: TGTGCCAGCAGCCAAGATCGTGGGCCACCTAAGGAACTGTTTTTT.

Here the CDR3 reads CSVVGASYNEQFF. The CDR3, as DNA: TGCAGCGTTGTTGGGGCCTCCTACAATGAGCAGTTCTTC. V usage is TRBV29-1 and J usage is TRBJ2-1; possibly TRBD1 for D (5 bases). CDR1 and CDR2 from the germline V gene are SQVTM and ANQGSEA. This CDR3 region has 13 residues. V shed 4 bases and J shed 0 bases, with 7 bases lying between them.

The genes are TRBV4-2 and TRBJ1-4; D is undetermined. Deletions cut 4 bases from V and 8 bases from J, with 8 bases between. The CDR3 spans 12 residues. From germline, CDR1 is LGHNA and CDR2 YNFKEQ. This CDR3 is CASSPLGEKLFF. CDR3 sequence (DNA): TGTGCCAGCAGCCCTCTCGGGGAAAAACTGTTTTTT.

This clonotype was seen a handful of times. The chain is built from TRBV25-1 and TRBJ1-5, with D perhaps matching TRBD1 (5 bases). The CDR3 runs 13 residues. Trimming cost V 5 bases and J 6 bases, with 11 bases left between them. Germline V CDR1 and CDR2: MGHDK, SYGVNS. The CDR3: CASSLGAGQPQHF. CDR3 DNA sequence: TGTGCCAGCAGTTTAGGGGCTGGTCAGCCCCAGCATTTT.

The rearrangement links TRBV7-9 to TRBJ1-2; D remains unclear. The CDR3 contains 14 residues. Germline CDR1 reads SEHNR; CDR2 reads FQNEAQ (reference sequence). Trimming removed 1 base from V and 6 bases from J, with 12 bases in between. The CDR3 nucleotides are TGTGCCAGCAGCTTAGATTACGGTTCCAATGGCTACACCTTC. It encodes CASSLDYGSNGYTF.

V usage is TRBV13 and J usage is TRBJ2-5, with no clear D. CDR3 size: 12 residues. V shed 7 bases and J shed 5 bases, with 11 bases lying between them. Per germline, CDR1 PRHDT and CDR2 FYEKMQ (reference sequence). In DNA form, the CDR3 reads TGTGCCAGCACCAAAAGTAGGGAGACCCAGTACTTC. Translating gives CASTKSRETQYF.

This clonotype has just one count. The gene calls are TRBV12-3 or TRBV12-4 and TRBJ2-1; 8 bases align to TRBD1. The CDR3 is 15 residues long. The trim removed 6 bases at V and 10 bases at J, leaving 14 bases unmatched. This CDR3 is CASRQTTGVRGEQFF. The CDR3 bases are TGTGCCAGCAGACAAACGACAGGGGTCCGGGGAGAGCAGTTCTTC.

In its sample, this clonotype was seen once. The genes are TRBV24-1 and TRBJ2-1; 8 nucleotides line up with TRBD1. After removal of 4 bases from V and 2 bases from J, the junction contained 3 bases not matched to a gene. CDR1 is KGHDR and CDR2 is SFDVKD in the germline V gene. This CDR3 spans 15 amino acids. This CDR3 is CATSDMTGAYNEQFF. Written as DNA, the CDR3 is TGTGCCACCAGTGACATGACAGGGGCCTACAATGAGCAGTTCTTC.

The chain links TRBV4-2 to TRBJ2-1; D gene unclear. Germline loops: CDR1 LGHNA, CDR2 YNFKEQ. CDR3 length: 12 residues. V lost 5 bases and J 7 bases, leaving 9 bases between the germline ends. The DNA for the CDR3 is TGTGCCAGCAGCGCGTACAAGAATGAGCAGTTCTTC. This translates into CASSAYKNEQFF.

The V call is TRBV27, the J call TRBJ2-3; D uncertain. Per germline, CDR1 MNHEY and CDR2 SMNVEV (reference sequence). The CDR3 consists of 15 residues. The ends were cut back, 4 bases at V and 6 bases at J, with 17 bases in the middle. CDR3 DNA: TGTGCCAGCAGTTCCTCCTTAGACAATATTGATACGCAGTATTTT. Amino acid sequence: CASSSSLDNIDTQYF.

The chain has TRBV20-1 and TRBJ2-1, with TRBD1 identical over 7 bases. The CDR3 has 17 residues. In germline, CDR1 is DFQATT, CDR2 SNEGSKA (reference sequence). With 0 bases clipped from V and 0 bases from J, the junction kept 8 bases outside the gene matches. The CDR3 loop is CSARDLFGTDSYNEQFF. For the CDR3, the DNA is TGCAGTGCTAGAGATCTTTTTGGGACAGACTCCTACAATGAGCAGTTCTTC.

The V and J genes are TRBV19 and TRBJ2-3; D call uncertain. The CDR3 sequence is 12 residues long. Trimming cost V 2 bases and J 5 bases, with 5 bases left between them. The germline V gene encodes CDR1 LNHDA and CDR2 SQIVND (reference sequence). CDR3 DNA: TGTGCCAGTAGTATACCCCGAGATACGCAGTATTTT. It yields the protein CASSIPRDTQYF. Full variable domain (missing parts from reference TRBV19 and TRBJ2-3): DGGITQSPKYLFRKEGQNVTLSCEQNLNHDAMYWYRQDPGQGLRLIYYSQIVNDFQKGDIAEGYSVSREKKESFPLTVTSAQKNPTAFYLCASSIPRDTQYFGPGTRLTVL.

This clonotype is a singleton in its sample. The V and J genes are TRBV25-1 and TRBJ2-1; D gene unclear. The CDR3 spans 11 residues. Germline CDR1 and CDR2: MGHDK and SYGVNS. V was pared by 2 bases and J by 6 bases, with 2 bases between. The CDR3 sequence is CASSEPNEQFF. Written as DNA, the CDR3 is TGTGCCAGCAGTGAACCCAATGAGCAGTTCTTC. Looking up the rest from reference TRBV25-1 and TRBJ2-1 gives the full variable domain: EADIYQTPRYLVIGTGKKITLECSQTMGHDKMYWYQQDPGMELHLIHYSYGVNSTEKGDLSSESTVSRIRTEHFPLTLESARPSHTSQYLCASSEPNEQFFGPGTRLTVL.

The chain joins TRBV6-6 to TRBJ2-1; no clear D gene. Per the germline V gene, CDR1 is MNHNY and CDR2 is SVGAGI (reference sequence). This CDR3 has 12 residues. V gave up 4 bases and J gave up 9 bases, with 10 bases separating them. The DNA of the CDR3 is TGTGCCAGCAGTTCGGTCCCGGGTGAGCAGTTCTTC. It yields the protein CASSSVPGEQFF.

V is TRBV19 and J is TRBJ2-7; D gene ambiguous. The V end was cut by 6 bases, the J end by 5 bases, with 11 bases between. This CDR3 region has 12 residues. Germline CDR1 LNHDA, CDR2 SQIVND (reference sequence). The CDR3 sequence: CASSPSGNEQYF. CDR3 bases: TGTGCCAGTAGCCCGTCTGGGAACGAGCAGTACTTC.

The chain employs TRBV20-1 and TRBJ2-5, with D unclear. This CDR3 has 13 residues. Looked up from germline, CDR1 is DFQATT and CDR2 is SNEGSKA (reference sequence). The V and J ends lost 5 bases and 5 bases respectively, with 15 bases between them. In DNA, the CDR3 is TGCAGTGCTCATGCCTCCCAAGGGGAGACCCAGTACTTC. It is translated as CSAHASQGETQYF.

J is TRBJ2-7 and V is TRBV3-1; D perhaps matches TRBD1 (6 bases). With 1 base removed from V and 5 bases from J, the gap between germline ends came to 18 bases. CDR1 and CDR2 from the germline V gene are LGHDT and YNNKEL (reference sequence). The CDR3 has 16 residues. The CDR3 here is CASSQAYRDNSNEQYF. CDR3 nucleotide sequence: TGTGCCAGCAGCCAAGCCTACCGGGACAATTCGAACGAGCAGTACTTC.

The chain combines TRBV20-1 with TRBJ2-1; D not certain. From germline, CDR1 is DFQATT and CDR2 SNEGSKA (reference sequence). V shed 0 bases and J shed 12 bases, with 15 bases lying between them. The CDR3 extends over 13 amino acids. The CDR3 is CSARDLESPRQFF. CDR3 coding DNA: TGCAGTGCTAGAGATCTGGAGAGCCCGCGGCAGTTCTTC.